A single TCR beta chain is shown here with its context. Looked up from germline, CDR1 is SGHTA and CDR2 is FQGNSA. V shed 5 bases, J shed 2 bases, and the junction held 11 bases outside the gene matches. The CDR3 contains 17 residues. The data were taken from a study of blood T cell repertoires in COVID-19. Overall study: T cells, B-cell-depleted T cells, or PBMCs provided the cDNA or gDNA that served as material.

Assay: immunoSEQ multiplex PCR; the TCRdb copy retains only in-frame clones and omits some. The sample holds tens of thousands of clones, about 93% seen once. V is TRBV7-2 and J is TRBJ2-2; the match to TRBD1 covers 7 bases. The TCR was taken from a man at least 80 years old with acute or convalescent COVID-19. The sample comprised peripheral blood. The CDR3 nucleotides read TGTGCCAGCAGCCCTCCCTACAGGGGCTATAACACCGGGGAGCTGTTTTTT. The encoded protein is CASSPPYRGYNTGELFF.